What follows are 31 T cell receptor beta chains derived from one specimen sequenced in a study of T cell repertoires in ileal Crohn's disease. Assay: immunoSEQ multiplex PCR; the TCRdb copy retains only in-frame clones and omits some. The sample has around 14,000 clones, 80% seen once. Sequenced input: ileal tissue. The receptor source for this set is an adult with Crohn's disease.

The chain employs TRBV14 and TRBJ1-2; D is perhaps TRBD1 (5 bases). Between the trimmed V and J ends, which lost 4 bases and 3 bases, there was a span of 24 bases. Germline loops: CDR1 SGHDN, CDR2 FVKESK. The CDR3 length is 18 residues. CDR3 amino acids: CASSRLGHRDKEDYGYTF. The DNA of the CDR3 is TGTGCCAGCAGCCGACTCGGACATCGAGACAAAGAAGACTATGGCTACACCTTC.

This chain connects TRBV25-1 to TRBJ2-7; 9 bases align to TRBD1. Per the germline V gene, CDR1 is MGHDK and CDR2 is SYGVNS. This CDR3 spans 15 amino acids. Trimming cost V 4 bases and J 5 bases; bases outside gene matches: 9. The CDR3 sequence: CASSGVRDRVHEQYF. The CDR3 DNA reads as TGTGCCAGCAGTGGGGTCCGGGACAGGGTTCACGAGCAGTACTTC.

V usage is TRBV15 and J usage is TRBJ1-5, with D possibly TRBD1 on 5 matching bases. The V gene's germline CDR1 is LNHNV and CDR2 YYDKDF (reference sequence). The ends were cut back, 0 bases at V and 6 bases at J, with 12 bases in the middle. The CDR3 loop spans 15 amino acids. The chain's CDR3 is CATSRDPGEGQPQHF. In nucleotides, the CDR3 is TGTGCCACCAGCAGAGATCCGGGGGAAGGTCAGCCCCAGCATTTT.

The chain employs TRBV9 and TRBJ2-1; tentatively, D is TRBD2 (6 bases). V was shortened by 0 bases and J by 1 base, with 8 bases between the two germline ends. The CDR3 consists of 15 residues. CDR1 SGDLS and CDR2 YYNGEE come from the germline V gene. CDR3 sequence reads: CASSVGSGSYNEQFF. The CDR3 DNA is TGTGCCAGCAGCGTAGGTAGCGGTTCCTACAATGAGCAGTTCTTC.

The chain joins TRBV5-4 to TRBJ2-1; D is perhaps TRBD1 (6 bases). V was shortened by 4 bases and J by 0 bases, with 11 bases between the two germline ends. The germline V gene encodes CDR1 SGHNT and CDR2 YYREEE (reference sequence). This CDR3 has 15 residues. This chain's CDR3 is CASSPGQFSYNEQFF. CDR3 bases: TGTGCCAGCAGCCCCGGACAGTTCTCCTACAATGAGCAGTTCTTC.

The chain joins TRBV27 to TRBJ2-5; 8 positions match TRBD2. The CDR3 sequence is 16 residues long. J gave up 3 bases and V 3 bases, and 9 bases lay outside the gene matches. Germline CDR1 MNHEY, CDR2 SMNVEV (reference sequence). CDR3 in amino acids: CASSFGVAGLKETQYF. CDR3 DNA sequence: TGTGCCAGCAGTTTTGGAGTAGCGGGGCTAAAAGAGACCCAGTACTTC.

This clone was counted a few times. This chain links TRBV29-1 with TRBJ2-7; 8 bases line up with TRBD1. CDR1 and CDR2 (germline): SQVTM, ANQGSEA. With V trimmed by 6 bases and J by 2 bases, 12 bases remained unmatched. CDR3 length: 15 amino acids. This chain's CDR3 is CSVVQTGGDPYEQYF. CDR3 DNA sequence: TGCAGCGTCGTTCAAACAGGGGGAGACCCCTACGAGCAGTACTTC.

This chain connects TRBV5-1 to TRBJ2-1; D might be TRBD2 (6 bases). The CDR3 runs to 14 residues. Germline-derived CDR1 and CDR2 are SGHRS and YFSETQ. Between the trimmed V and J ends, which lost 0 bases and 4 bases, there was a span of 8 bases. CDR3 nucleotides: TGCGCCAGCAGCTTGGGGGGAGGTTACAATGAGCAGTTCTTC. This encodes CASSLGGGYNEQFF.

The rearrangement joins TRBV5-4 to TRBJ2-2; D might be TRBD1 (6 bases). CDR1 and CDR2 from the germline V gene are SGHNT and YYREEE (reference sequence). Trimming removed 4 bases at V and 1 base at J, with 14 bases between. The CDR3 totals 16 residues. CDR3 amino acids: CASSLPTGMNTGELFF. CDR3 nucleotide sequence: TGTGCCAGCAGCCTTCCCACAGGGATGAACACCGGGGAGCTGTTTTTT.

This chain connects TRBV27 to TRBJ2-3, with 15 bases lining up with TRBD2. The V gene end was trimmed by 2 bases and the J gene end by 4 bases; junction bases not matched to a gene: 4. The CDR3 loop spans 17 amino acids. Germline V gene data show CDR1 as MNHEY and CDR2 as SMNVEV (reference sequence). CDR3 nucleotide sequence: TGTGCCAGCAGTTTACCCTGGACTAGCGGGAGGGCAGATACGCAGTATTTT. Translation gives CASSLPWTSGRADTQYF.

The CDR3 protein is CASSAPGAHYGYTF. The CDR3 nucleotides read TGTGCCAGCAGTGCGCCAGGGGCCCACTATGGCTACACCTTC. J is TRBJ1-2 and V is TRBV25-1; a possible D gene is TRBD1 (6 bases). The CDR3 length is 14 residues. In germline, CDR1 is MGHDK, CDR2 SYGVNS. Trimming pared 4 bases from V and 3 bases from J, leaving 12 bases between.

The rearrangement joins TRBV7-9 to TRBJ2-5; 9 bases fit TRBD2. The CDR3 has 16 amino acids. Germline loops: CDR1 SEHNR, CDR2 FQNEAQ (reference sequence). V lost 4 bases to trimming and J lost 1 base; unmatched junction nucleotides: 7. The DNA for the CDR3 is TGTGCCAGCAGCTCATTAGCGGGGGCCCTCCAAGAGACCCAGTACTTC. Its protein is CASSSLAGALQETQYF.

The rearrangement links TRBV4-1 to TRBJ1-2; no clear D gene. Germline assignment: CDR1 MGHRA and CDR2 YSYEKL. The CDR3 sequence is 13 residues long. Trimming stripped 0 bases from V and 7 bases from J, with 9 bases between. The CDR3 here is CASSQDDIGGYTF. CDR3 nucleotides: TGCGCCAGCAGCCAAGATGACATTGGTGGCTACACCTTC.

J is TRBJ2-1 and V is TRBV5-1; perhaps TRBD2 as D (6 bases). This CDR3 is 15 amino acids long. Germline V lookup: CDR1 SGHRS, CDR2 YFSETQ. Trimming removed 4 bases at V and 7 bases at J, with 18 bases between. CDR3 nucleotides: TGCGCCAGCAGCCCCCCCGTCGGGGCGGGGAATGAGCAGTTCTTC. Protein: CASSPPVGAGNEQFF.

V gene TRBV9 combines with J gene TRBJ2-6; 7 bases are a match to TRBD1. The germline V gene has CDR1 SGDLS and CDR2 YYNGEE. This CDR3 contains 18 residues. The ends lost 3 bases at V and 2 bases at J; junction bases unmatched: 11. CDR3 amino acids: CASSEQTGTRTGANVLTF. CDR3 coding DNA: TGTGCCAGCAGCGAGCAGACAGGGACCCGGACTGGGGCCAACGTCCTGACTTTC.

The rearrangement joins TRBV7-3 to TRBJ1-1; D may be TRBD1 (6 bases). CDR1 and CDR2 from the germline V gene are SGHTA and FQGTGA. Trimming cost V 2 bases and J 1 base, with 8 bases left between them. The length of the CDR3 is 14 residues. CDR3 protein: CASSLQGTNTEAFF. CDR3 nucleotide sequence: TGTGCCAGCAGCTTACAGGGGACGAACACTGAAGCTTTCTTT. The full variable domain, its missing parts supplied by reference TRBV7-3 and TRBJ1-1, is GAGVSQTPSNKVTEKGKYVELRCDPISGHTALYWYRQSLGQGPEFLIYFQGTGAADDSGLPNDRFFAVRPEGSVSTLKIQRTERGDSAVYLCASSLQGTNTEAFFGQGTRLTVV.

The chain recombines TRBV9 with TRBJ2-5; 13 bases agree with TRBD2. V lost 0 bases and J lost 0; bases outside the gene matches: 5. CDR3 length equals 18 residues. CDR1 is SGDLS and CDR2 is YYNGEE in the germline V gene. Here the CDR3 reads CASSVATGLAGDQETQYF. The CDR3 region has the DNA TGTGCCAGCAGCGTAGCTACAGGACTAGCGGGGGACCAAGAGACCCAGTACTTC.

The chain recombines TRBV5-1 with TRBJ2-5; 8 nucleotides match TRBD2. With 5 bases clipped from V and 1 base from J, the junction kept 10 bases outside the gene matches. The CDR3 totals 16 residues. The germline V gene has CDR1 SGHRS and CDR2 YFSETQ. CDR3 sequence reads: CASSGRGGPSQETQYF. CDR3 nucleotides: TGCGCCAGCAGTGGTCGGGGGGGCCCCAGCCAAGAGACCCAGTACTTC.

The chain is built from TRBV9 and TRBJ2-5; D unclear. The V and J ends lost 4 bases and 0 bases respectively, with 10 bases between them. The CDR3 has 14 residues. Germline lookup yields CDR1 SGDLS and CDR2 YYNGEE. The CDR3 DNA follows: TGTGCCAGCAGCAACTACCCCAACCAAGAGACCCAGTACTTC. Translation gives CASSNYPNQETQYF.

This clone was seen just once. This rearrangement joins TRBV11-2 to TRBJ1-6, with D perhaps TRBD1 (5 bases). Germline V gives CDR1 SGHAT, CDR2 FQNNGV. CDR3 length: 14 residues. Trimming stripped 7 bases from V and 7 bases from J, with 14 bases between. The CDR3 reads CASNLGQANSPLHF. The CDR3 DNA reads as TGTGCCAGCAATTTAGGACAAGCGAATTCACCCCTCCACTTT. Drawing the rest from reference TRBV11-2 and TRBJ1-6, the complete variable domain is EAGVAQSPRYKIIEKRQSVAFWCNPISGHATLYWYQQILGQGPKLLIQFQNNGVVDDSQLPKDRFSAERLKGVDSTLKIQPAKLEDSAVYLCASNLGQANSPLHFGNGTRLTVT.

The chain has TRBV19 and TRBJ1-4; D possibly corresponds to TRBD1 (6 bases). Between the trimmed V and J ends, which lost 4 bases and 4 bases, there was a span of 13 bases. The germline CDR1 and CDR2 sequences are LNHDA and SQIVND (reference sequence). The CDR3 length is 15 residues. CDR3 region: CASSKGHGDNEKLFF. The CDR3, as DNA: TGTGCCAGTAGTAAGGGACACGGGGATAATGAAAAACTGTTTTTT.

V is TRBV6-1 and J is TRBJ2-7, with 10 bases identical to TRBD2. This CDR3 comprises 15 residues. V shed 4 bases, J shed 2 bases, and the junction held 5 bases outside the gene matches. In germline, CDR1 is MNHNS, CDR2 SASEGT. CDR3 protein: CASSAEAGGAYEQYV. The CDR3, as DNA: TGTGCCAGCAGTGCTGAAGCGGGAGGGGCCTACGAGCAGTACGTC.

The chain has TRBV6-1 and TRBJ2-1; 14 nucleotides agree with TRBD2. V was clipped by 6 bases and J by 7 bases; unmatched bases: 5. The CDR3 length is 15 residues. Germline values: CDR1 MNHNS, CDR2 SASEGT. CDR3 loop: CASSGLAGGGNEQFF. The CDR3, as DNA: TGTGCCAGCAGCGGACTAGCGGGGGGCGGGAATGAGCAGTTCTTC.

The chain employs TRBV29-1 and TRBJ2-1, with no clear D. CDR3 length: 17 amino acids. Germline CDR1 is SQVTM and CDR2 is ANQGSEA. Between the trimmed V and J ends, which lost 0 bases and 8 bases, there was a span of 23 bases. For the CDR3, the DNA is TGCAGCGTTGAAGATCTTTCCGGGTTGGTCGACTGGGATGAGCAGTTCTTC. Encoded protein: CSVEDLSGLVDWDEQFF.

This sequence joins TRBV15 and TRBJ1-6, with a weak D call TRBD1 (6 bases). The CDR3 is 15 residues long. Germline CDR1 reads LNHNV; CDR2 reads YYDKDF (reference sequence). V was clipped by 0 bases and J by 10 bases, with 13 bases between them. This CDR3 reads CATSRERAQGSPLHF. For the CDR3, the DNA is TGTGCCACCAGCAGAGAACGGGCCCAGGGGTCACCCCTCCACTTT.

This chain links TRBV6-6 with TRBJ1-4, with D possibly being TRBD1 (5 bases). Germline values: CDR1 MNHNY, CDR2 SVGAGI (reference sequence). The V and J ends lost 8 bases and 5 bases respectively, with 9 bases between them. The CDR3 is 12 amino acids. This CDR3 reads CASRGKNEKLFF. In DNA form, the CDR3 reads TGTGCCAGCCGGGGGAAGAATGAAAAACTGTTTTTT.

V usage is TRBV5-1 and J usage is TRBJ1-5; perhaps TRBD1 as D (5 bases). Germline V gene data show CDR1 as SGHRS and CDR2 as YFSETQ. Trimming removed 0 bases at V and 5 bases at J, with 9 bases between. This CDR3 has 14 amino acids. The CDR3 is CASSLEGLDQPQHF. DNA of the CDR3: TGCGCCAGCAGCTTGGAGGGGTTGGATCAGCCCCAGCATTTT. Supplemented by reference TRBV5-1 and TRBJ1-5, the full variable domain reads KAGVTQTPRYLIKTRGQQVTLSCSPISGHRSVSWYQQTPGQGLQFLFEYFSETQRNKGNFPGRFSGRQFSNSRSEMNVSTLELGDSALYLCASSLEGLDQPQHFGDGTRLSIL.

The chain couples TRBV5-1 to TRBJ2-6, with TRBD1 identical over 9 bases. The ends lost 4 bases at V and 3 bases at J; junction bases unmatched: 5. There are 16 residues in the CDR3. Germline assignment: CDR1 SGHRS and CDR2 YFSETQ. The CDR3 coding sequence is TGCGCCAGCAGCGCACAGGGGGCGAGTGGGGCCAACGTCCTGACTTTC. Protein: CASSAQGASGANVLTF.

The J gene is TRBJ1-2, the V gene TRBV28; D is possibly TRBD1 (6 bases). CDR1 is MDHEN and CDR2 is SYDVKM in the germline V gene. Trimming removed 7 bases from V and 4 bases from J, with 13 bases in between. This CDR3 has 13 residues. CDR3 in amino acids: CASMETGFYGYTF. CDR3 sequence (DNA): TGTGCCAGCATGGAGACAGGCTTCTATGGCTACACCTTC.

CDR3 nucleotides: TGCGCCAGCTTACTTGTAGCGGGCGCCTACAATGAGCAGTTCTTC. Its protein product is CASLLVAGAYNEQFF. The V and J genes are TRBV5-1 and TRBJ2-1; 7 positions agree with TRBD2. The ends lost 7 bases at V and 2 bases at J; junction bases unmatched: 9. CDR3 length: 15 residues. Germline V lookup: CDR1 SGHRS, CDR2 YFSETQ.

The table lists this clone with a few counts. The V gene is TRBV6-6, the J gene TRBJ1-1; the D is unclear. Per germline, CDR1 MNHNY and CDR2 SVGAGI (reference sequence). The CDR3 extends over 15 amino acids. V lost 0 bases, J lost 1 base, and 9 bases lay in between. CDR3 DNA: TGTGCCAGCAGTTACTCGAGAGGAGGGAACACTGAAGCTTTCTTT. Its translation is CASSYSRGGNTEAFF.